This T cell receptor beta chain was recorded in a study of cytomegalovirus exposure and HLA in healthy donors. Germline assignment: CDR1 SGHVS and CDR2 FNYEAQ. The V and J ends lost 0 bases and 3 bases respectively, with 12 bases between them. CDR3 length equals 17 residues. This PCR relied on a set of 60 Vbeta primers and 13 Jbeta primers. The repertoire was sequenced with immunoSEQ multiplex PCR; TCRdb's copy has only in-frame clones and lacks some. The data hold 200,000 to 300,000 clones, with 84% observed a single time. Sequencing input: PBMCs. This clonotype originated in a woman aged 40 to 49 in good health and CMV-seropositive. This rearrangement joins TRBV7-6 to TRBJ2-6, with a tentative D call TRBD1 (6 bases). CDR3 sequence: CASSLAAGDLGANVLTF. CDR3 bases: TGTGCCAGCAGCTTAGCCGCAGGGGATCTTGGGGCCAACGTCCTGACTTTC. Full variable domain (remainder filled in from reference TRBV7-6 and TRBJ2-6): GAGVSQSPRYKVTKRGQDVALRCDPISGHVSLYWYRQALGQGPEFLTYFNYEAQQDKSGLPNDRFSAERPEGSISTLTIQRTEQRDSAMYRCASSLAAGDLGANVLTFGAGSRLTVL.